The rows below give T cell receptor beta chains drawn from one sample of a study of cytomegalovirus exposure and HLA in healthy donors. TCRdb's copy holds only in-frame clones and misses some; the assay was immunoSEQ multiplex PCR. The specimen's table records 50,000 or so clones. Sequences were obtained from PBMCs. These receptors all stem from a man aged 50 to 60 in good health and CMV-seropositive. CDR3s include the opening cysteine and the closing phenylalanine or tryptophan.

TRBV27,TRBJ1-5,CASSPYPGNQPQHF
TRBV6-5,TRBJ1-5,CASSASGLSGQPQHF
TRBV6-6,TRBJ1-1,CASIRGQGNTEAFF
TRBV5-6,TRBJ1-2,CASSLEGVGYGYTF
TRBV2,TRBJ2-3,CASSPQVPTDTQYF
TRBV5-1,TRBJ1-2,CASTRNTGDHGYTF
TRBV6-5,TRBJ2-3,CASSSGTGKDTQYF
TRBV4-1,TRBJ1-3,CASSQDRGGRDTIYF
TRBV29-1,TRBJ2-3,CSVLAGGPIDTQYF
TRBV5-4,TRBJ2-5,CASSLAGRVAQYF
TRBV4-1,TRBJ2-1,CASTTTDSSYNEQFF
TRBV18,TRBJ2-7,CASARQGAGGPYEQYF
TRBV4-3,TRBJ2-1,CASSQARSSGGVNEQFF
TRBV7-2,TRBJ2-7,CASSPTSGSHEQYF
TRBV7-9,TRBJ2-1,CASSLDPLAVEQFF
TRBV6-5,TRBJ2-7,CASRRQGWEQYF
TRBV5-4,TRBJ1-2,CASSLGQPNYGYTF
TRBV5-1,TRBJ1-2,CASSPDRGGYGYTF
TRBV9,TRBJ1-6,CASSWGQGNSPPHF
TRBV9,TRBJ2-7,CASSVEPGRWAEQYF
TRBV19,TRBJ1-5,CASSTDRSSNQPQHF
TRBV5-4,TRBJ2-7,CASSSGTSGGAGEQYF
TRBV5-1,TRBJ2-7,CASSLGATGQRSYEQYF
TRBV4-2,TRBJ1-4,CASSPRGATNEKLFF
TRBV19,TRBJ1-1,CASSIKGYRENTEAFF
TRBV2,TRBJ1-1,CASSESRPGWGNTEAFF
TRBV5-4,TRBJ2-7,CASTPAPGGYEQYF
TRBV30,TRBJ1-4,CAWRPGRTEKLFF
TRBV30,TRBJ2-1,CAWLPSTGLSSSDNEQFF
TRBV5-1,TRBJ1-2,CASSPGQPDGYTF
TRBV7-8,TRBJ2-3,CASSLLTDTQYF
TRBV30,TRBJ2-7,CAWRRGEGSYEQYF
TRBV19,TRBJ1-2,CASSIDRLGYGYTF
TRBV28,TRBJ2-5,CASSLSEGVTQYF
TRBV28,TRBJ2-7,CASSLGITYEQYF
TRBV4-1,TRBJ2-7,CASSQDRLADPYEQYF
TRBV5-1,TRBJ1-2,CASRAGTGGYGYTF
TRBV27,TRBJ2-3,CASSLLGITDTQYF
TRBV19,TRBJ1-1,CASSRDSGRPEAFF
TRBV11-2,TRBJ2-7,CASSPLSGALASYEQYF
TRBV5-4,TRBJ1-1,CASSQDSPEAFF
TRBV28,TRBJ2-2,CASSLRTGELFF